The source of this TCR beta chain is a study of regulatory T cells in long-lasting Graves disease. TCR beta libraries were built with iRepertoire HTBI primers and Arm-PCR of CDR3 regions. Via MiXCR, TCRdb re-called the multiplex PCR reads, giving one row per CDR3 protein. Of a few hundred thousand distinct CDR3 sequences in the sample, approximately 12% were seen once. Time point defined: newly diagnosed GD, antithyroid drugs for less than 3 months. Preparation of the TCR library used RNA extracted from PBMCs. Recruitment took place at an endocrinology department in Xi'an, China. This clonotype was counted many times. Germline CDR1 is KGHDR and CDR2 is SFDVKD. Deletions cut 4 bases from V and 1 base from J, with 15 bases between. This CDR3 comprises 16 residues. These data were also reused for a study on T cells in Graves' hyperthyroidism and ophthalmopathy. From that paper: The HTBI primer set drove a first-round RT-PCR of the TCR CDR3. Also found in blood were most expanded thyroid clonotypes above 0.001.

The sequencing here drew on peripheral blood mononuclear cells (PBMCs), taken at new diagnosis, from a patient treated with antithyroid drugs. This TCR was sampled from a woman between 18 and 30 years old with Graves disease. This rearrangement joins TRBV24-1 to TRBJ1-1; the D is unclear. CDR3 nucleotide sequence: TGTGCCACCAGTGACCCCGTTCCGAGTAAGAACACTGAAGCTTTCTTT. This gives the protein CATSDPVPSKNTEAFF.